These 15 T cell receptor beta chains came from one sample sequenced in a study of CD8 T cells in ankylosing spondylitis. TCRdb reprocessed the 5' RACE reads with MiXCR, giving one entry per CDR3 protein. The sample comprises about 320,000 distinct CDR3 sequences, under 14% of which are singletons, and 9.1% rests with the top ten. What was sequenced was blood, either unsorted or a sorted T cell fraction (not recorded which). These TCRs come from a female donor with ankylosing spondylitis or in good health (not recorded which).

The table lists this clonotype with many counts. This chain uses TRBV5-1 with TRBJ2-3; D call uncertain. V lost 5 bases and J 6 bases, leaving 13 bases between the germline ends. CDR1 is SGHRS and CDR2 is YFSETQ in the germline V gene. The CDR3 has 13 residues. CDR3 loop: CASREITQDTQYF. The DNA of the CDR3 is TGCGCCAGCAGGGAGATTACGCAGGATACGCAGTATTTT.

This clonotype was counted many times. The chain employs TRBV12-5 and TRBJ1-1; 9 bases line up with TRBD1. The CDR3 has 13 residues. Germline CDR1 and CDR2: LGHNT and FRNRAP. After removal of 6 bases from V and 5 bases from J, the junction contained 4 bases not matched to a gene. The CDR3 DNA reads as TGTGCTAGTGGACAGGGGGCAAGAACTGAAGCTTTCTTT. As protein: CASGQGARTEAFF.

The sample holds one count of this clonotype. This rearrangement joins TRBV27 to TRBJ1-5; no firm D call. Trimming stripped 5 bases from V and 11 bases from J, with 19 bases between. CDR3 length: 14 residues. In germline, CDR1 is MNHEY, CDR2 SMNVEV (reference sequence). The CDR3 DNA reads as TGTGCCAGCAGTCGGGGAACTAGCCCTGTGACCCAGCATTTT. Translated, it gives CASSRGTSPVTQHF.

This clonotype has ten or more counts. This chain links TRBV18 with TRBJ2-3, with D uncertain. The length of the CDR3 is 19 residues. Trimming left V 4 bases short and J 0 bases short, with 23 bases between. CDR1 is KGHSH and CDR2 is LQKENI in the germline V gene. The CDR3 here is CASSLLSSSSPISTDTQYF. In DNA form, the CDR3 reads TGTGCCAGCTCACTCCTATCTTCGTCGAGCCCGATTAGCACAGATACGCAGTATTTT.

This chain uses TRBV5-1 with TRBJ2-7; 8 bases agree with TRBD2. Per germline, CDR1 SGHRS and CDR2 YFSETQ. Germline trimming cut 9 bases from V and 0 bases from J; bases unmatched to any gene: 5. The CDR3 consists of 13 residues. CDR3 bases: TGCGCCAACTCAGCGGGGGACTCCTACGAGCAGTACTTC. Its protein product is CANSAGDSYEQYF.

V and J are TRBV6-1 and TRBJ2-3; no clear D gene. Trimming took off 7 bases at V and 0 bases at J, with 14 bases between the two ends. The CDR3 consists of 15 residues. The germline V gene encodes CDR1 MNHNS and CDR2 SASEGT. For the CDR3, the DNA is TGTGCCAGCACTCCCGGGTTATGGAGCACAGATACGCAGTATTTT. Amino acids: CASTPGLWSTDTQYF.

Many counts were recorded for this clonotype. Here the CDR3 reads CSARGLAGVNEQFF. The DNA of the CDR3 is TGCAGTGCTAGGGGACTAGCGGGGGTGAATGAGCAGTTCTTC. This rearrangement joins TRBV20-1 to TRBJ2-1; 14 bases fit TRBD2. With V trimmed by 3 bases and J by 7 bases, 2 bases remained unmatched. Germline V lookup: CDR1 DFQATT, CDR2 SNEGSKA (reference sequence). This CDR3 has 14 residues.

This clonotype turned up a few times. This chain links TRBV5-1 with TRBJ2-2; D gene unclear. V was trimmed by 6 bases and J by 3 bases, leaving 15 bases between them. This CDR3 has 15 residues. The germline V gene encodes CDR1 SGHRS and CDR2 YFSETQ. CDR3 loop: CASTSQRSYTGELFF. Written as DNA, the CDR3 is TGCGCCAGCACATCGCAGAGGTCTTACACCGGGGAGCTGTTTTTT.

J is TRBJ1-1 and V is TRBV12-3 or TRBV12-4; 9 positions agree with TRBD1. CDR3 size: 16 residues. Trimming removed 5 bases from V and 0 bases from J; junction bases left unmatched: 7. CDR3 amino acids: CASSPDRGPLNTEAFF. CDR3 nucleotides: TGTGCCAGCAGTCCGGACAGGGGACCTTTGAACACTGAAGCTTTCTTT.

This clonotype was counted many times. J is TRBJ2-1 and V is TRBV20-1; 12 bases line up with TRBD2. V was pared by 6 bases and J by 8 bases, with 11 bases of the junction left unmatched. This CDR3 has 15 residues. Germline V gene lookup returns CDR1 DFQATT and CDR2 SNEGSKA (reference sequence). CDR3 bases: TGCAGTGCCCACTCGACTAGCGGGAGATGGGATGAGCAGTTCTTC. This codes for CSAHSTSGRWDEQFF.

This clonotype was found many times. This chain connects TRBV5-1 to TRBJ2-3; D is tentatively TRBD1 or TRBD2 (6 bases each). There are 15 residues in the CDR3. V was clipped by 4 bases and J by 1 base, with 13 bases between them. Germline V gene data show CDR1 as SGHRS and CDR2 as YFSETQ. CDR3 sequence: CASSPGGFGTDTQYF. CDR3 bases: TGCGCCAGCAGCCCCGGGGGCTTTGGCACAGATACGCAGTATTTT.

There are many counts of this clonotype. The chain is built from TRBV5-1 and TRBJ2-3; 9 bases line up with TRBD1. In germline, CDR1 is SGHRS, CDR2 YFSETQ. The CDR3 has 16 amino acids. V gave up 0 bases and J gave up 0 bases; unmatched junction bases: 2. The DNA of the CDR3 is TGCGCCAGCAGCTTGGCGACAGGGGGTAGCACAGATACGCAGTATTTT. Translating it yields CASSLATGGSTDTQYF.

This clonotype was seen ten or more times. This sequence joins TRBV12-3 or TRBV12-4 and TRBJ1-2, with D unresolved. Trimming shortened V by 6 bases and J by 8 bases, and 10 bases separated the two germline ends. This CDR3 has 11 residues. The CDR3 DNA reads as TGTGCCAGCAGCCGTATGGGGGGCTACACCTTC. It is translated as CASSRMGGYTF.

This clonotype was picked up many times. The chain couples TRBV5-1 to TRBJ1-5; a weak D match, TRBD1 (5 bases). The CDR3 is made up of 14 amino acids. From germline, CDR1 is SGHRS and CDR2 YFSETQ. Trimming took off 4 bases at V and 5 bases at J, with 13 bases between the two ends. In DNA form, the CDR3 reads TGCGCCAGCAGCCCGGGGGACGGGGATCAGCCCCAGCATTTT. The encoded protein is CASSPGDGDQPQHF.

The chain has TRBV9 and TRBJ1-5, with TRBD1 matching over 8 bases. The CDR3 extends over 14 amino acids. The germline V gene encodes CDR1 SGDLS and CDR2 YYNGEE. V trimming: 3 bases; J trimming: 9 bases; junction bases outside the gene matches: 8. CDR3 bases: TGTGCCAGCAGCGCCGACAGGGGCGCGCGGCCCCAGCATTTT. This translates into CASSADRGARPQHF.